These 6 T cell receptor beta chains were all obtained from the same sample, sequenced in a study of OX40 agonist ivuxolimab in advanced cancers. Measured with immunoSEQ multiplex PCR; TCRdb has only the in-frame clones, and not every one. The sample lists approximately 52,000 clones, under 95% occurring once. The sample was CD4+ or CD8+ T cells sorted from blood, taken in a trial of the OX40 agonist ivuxolimab. The receptor source for this set is an adult with an advanced solid tumor such as melanoma, head and neck, liver or kidney cancer.

The V and J genes are TRBV6-4 and TRBJ2-7, with D hard to call. Germline values: CDR1 MRHNA, CDR2 SNTAGT. Trimming cost V 8 bases and J 0 bases, with 26 bases left between them. This CDR3 is 18 amino acids long. CDR3 bases: TGTGCCAGCCCGAAGAAGGGCATGGGCGGAAAAAACTCCTACGAGCAGTACTTC. As protein: CASPKKGMGGKNSYEQYF.

CDR3 in amino acids: CASSQDMGMGLAGGLGEQFF. DNA of the CDR3: TGTGCCAGCAGCCAAGATATGGGGATGGGACTAGCGGGAGGGCTAGGGGAGCAGTTCTTC. The rearrangement links TRBV4-2 to TRBJ2-1; 16 positions match TRBD2. This CDR3 contains 20 residues. Germline CDR1 and CDR2: LGHNA and YNFKEQ. Trimming at V came to 0 bases and at J to 10 bases, leaving 15 bases not matched to a gene.

V and J are TRBV25-1 and TRBJ2-1, with D possibly called TRBD1 or TRBD2 (5 bases each). The CDR3 sequence is 14 residues long. CDR1 is MGHDK and CDR2 is SYGVNS in the germline V gene. The V gene lost 4 bases and the J gene lost 2 bases, with 9 bases spanning the gap. The CDR3: CASSVGGTYNEQFF. CDR3 DNA: TGTGCCAGCAGTGTTGGGGGTACCTACAATGAGCAGTTCTTC.

This chain joins TRBV19 and TRBJ1-5; D unclear. This CDR3 region has 12 residues. With 4 bases removed from V and 4 bases from J, the gap between germline ends came to 5 bases. The germline V gene encodes CDR1 LNHDA and CDR2 SQIVND (reference sequence). CDR3 DNA sequence: TGTGCCAGTAGTAGAGGGAATCAGCCCCAGCATTTT. Encoded protein: CASSRGNQPQHF.

J is TRBJ1-4 and V is TRBV5-6; tentatively, D is TRBD1 (6 bases). Germline-derived CDR1 and CDR2 are SGHDT and YYEEEE. Trimming pared 4 bases from V and 4 bases from J, leaving 14 bases between. The CDR3 is 15 residues long. The CDR3 region has the DNA TGTGCCAGCAGCACCCCACAGGGAATTAATGAAAAACTGTTTTTT. Residues: CASSTPQGINEKLFF.

This chain uses TRBV4-1 with TRBJ2-3; D unresolved. Trimming left V 2 bases short and J 4 bases short, with 4 bases between. The CDR3 length is 12 residues. Germline V gene lookup returns CDR1 MGHRA and CDR2 YSYEKL. For the CDR3, the DNA is TGCGCCAGCAGCCAATTATCAGATACGCAGTATTTT. It encodes CASSQLSDTQYF.